The 21 T cell receptor beta chains in this list originate from one sample, sequenced in a study of STAT5B mutations in CD4+ large granular lymphocyte leukemia. TCRdb's table, derived via immunoSEQ multiplex PCR, lists solely in-frame clones and lacks some. The sample contains about 30,000 clones, under 80% of which appear only once. The sequenced sample consisted of CD4+ T cells from blood buffy coats. These receptors came from a human donor in good health.

The chain carries TRBV2 and TRBJ2-1; D is possibly TRBD2 (6 bases). V lost 8 bases, J lost 9 bases, and 20 bases lay in between. The germline gives CDR1 SNHLY, CDR2 FYNNEI. The CDR3 sequence is 14 residues long. The chain's CDR3 is CASLVAAGGSEQFF. CDR3 DNA: TGTGCCAGCCTCGTGGCAGCGGGCGGTAGTGAGCAGTTCTTC.

This chain joins TRBV5-1 and TRBJ2-7; D possibly uses TRBD1 or TRBD2 (5 bases each). The length of the CDR3 is 13 residues. Trimming left V 2 bases short and J 4 bases short, with 10 bases between. Germline V gene data show CDR1 as SGHRS and CDR2 as YFSETQ. This CDR3 reads CASSFEGKYEQYF. CDR3 nucleotides: TGCGCCAGCAGCTTTGAGGGGAAATACGAGCAGTACTTC.

The rearrangement uses TRBV15 and TRBJ1-1; the D gene is possibly TRBD1 (6 bases). The CDR3 contains 17 residues. The V end was cut by 3 bases, the J end by 1 base, with 18 bases between. Per the germline V gene, CDR1 is LNHNV and CDR2 is YYDKDF (reference sequence). CDR3 in DNA: TGTGCCACCAGCAGGGATGGTGGACAGAGATGGAACACTGAAGCTTTCTTT. Translation gives CATSRDGGQRWNTEAFF.

V usage is TRBV7-9 and J usage is TRBJ2-2, with 9 bases that match TRBD2. Trimming cost V 11 bases and J 0 bases; bases outside gene matches: 7. Per the germline V gene, CDR1 is SEHNR and CDR2 is FQNEAQ (reference sequence). The CDR3 loop spans 15 amino acids. DNA for the CDR3: TGTGCCGGGGGCGGGGGGGCTTCGAACACCGGGGAGCTGTTTTTT. Its translation is CAGGGGASNTGELFF.

This clone occurred a few times. DNA of the CDR3: TGTGCCAGCAGCCTGGACAGCGAAGAGACCCAGTACTTC. Translating it yields CASSLDSEETQYF. J is TRBJ2-5 and V is TRBV11-2, with a possible D match to TRBD1 (6 bases). Germline-derived CDR1 and CDR2 are SGHAT and FQNNGV. V gave up 5 bases and J gave up 3 bases, with 10 bases separating them. The CDR3 spans 13 residues.

CDR3 coding DNA: TGCGCCAGCAGCTTGGACGCGGTTGGGGGATACAATGAGCAGTTCTTC. It is translated as CASSLDAVGGYNEQFF. The chain uses TRBV5-1 and TRBJ2-1; D may correspond to TRBD1 or TRBD2 (5 bases each). CDR1 is SGHRS and CDR2 is YFSETQ in the germline V gene. The CDR3 totals 16 residues. V lost 0 bases, J lost 4 bases, and 14 bases lay in between.

This clone has just one count. V and J are TRBV19 and TRBJ1-1; D ambiguous. From germline, CDR1 is LNHDA and CDR2 SQIVND (reference sequence). CDR3 length: 14 residues. Deletions cut 5 bases from V and 5 bases from J, with 15 bases between. The CDR3 sequence is CASSFRATRTEAFF. The CDR3, as DNA: TGTGCCAGTAGTTTCCGGGCCACGCGGACTGAAGCTTTCTTT.

The rearrangement joins TRBV12-2 to TRBJ2-1. TRBV12-2 is annotated as a pseudogene. The CDR3 runs 17 residues. The CDR3 coding sequence is TGTGCAAGTCGCTTAGCCAAAGCAGGGACGGTATACAATGAGCAGTTCTTC. Encoded protein: CASRLAKAGTVYNEQFF.

V is TRBV19 and J is TRBJ2-7, with no clear D. Germline CDR1 LNHDA, CDR2 SQIVND (reference sequence). CDR3 size: 14 residues. V lost 5 bases and J lost 4, with 15 bases in between. CDR3 region: CASSAQSFEYEQYF. The CDR3 coding sequence is TGTGCCAGTAGTGCTCAGTCCTTCGAATACGAGCAGTACTTC.

The chain joins TRBV19 to TRBJ2-2; 14 bases line up with TRBD2. The CDR3 sequence is 20 residues long. After removal of 6 bases from V and 0 bases from J, the junction contained 12 bases not matched to a gene. Looked up from germline, CDR1 is LNHDA and CDR2 is SQIVND (reference sequence). In DNA, the CDR3 is TGTGCCAGTAGACCCCTTCCCGGGACTAGCGGGGGACCGAACACCGGGGAGCTGTTTTTT. Protein product: CASRPLPGTSGGPNTGELFF.

The chain joins TRBV7-9 to TRBJ1-3, with 8 positions matching TRBD1. The CDR3 covers 14 residues. V lost 3 bases and J lost 4; bases outside the gene matches: 2. Germline-derived CDR1 and CDR2 are SEHNR and FQNEAQ (reference sequence). The CDR3 protein is CASSFGQGGNTIYF. CDR3 DNA sequence: TGTGCCAGCAGCTTTGGACAGGGAGGAAACACCATATATTTT.

The rearrangement joins TRBV2 to TRBJ2-3, with D unclear. Trimming removed 6 bases at V and 0 bases at J, with 13 bases between. The germline V gene has CDR1 SNHLY and CDR2 FYNNEI. The CDR3 loop spans 15 amino acids. The CDR3 loop is CASRLGQISTDTQYF. CDR3 DNA sequence: TGTGCCAGCAGACTCGGGCAGATTAGCACAGATACGCAGTATTTT.

This clone appeared a single time. The genes are TRBV4-3 and TRBJ2-6, with D maybe TRBD1 (6 bases). V was trimmed by 1 base and J by 3 bases, leaving 16 bases between them. The germline gives CDR1 LGHNA, CDR2 YSLEER. This CDR3 has 18 amino acids. In DNA, the CDR3 is TGCGCCAGCAGCCAAGTTAAGGGGGTCTGGGGTGGGGCCAACGTCCTGACTTTC. Translation: CASSQVKGVWGGANVLTF.

This sequence joins TRBV5-1 and TRBJ2-5, with 9 positions matching TRBD2. With V trimmed by 0 bases and J by 1 base, 4 bases remained unmatched. CDR1 is SGHRS, CDR2 YFSETQ, per germline. The length of the CDR3 is 16 residues. CDR3 region: CASSLAPSGVQETQYF. In DNA form, the CDR3 reads TGCGCCAGCAGCTTGGCACCTAGCGGGGTCCAAGAGACCCAGTACTTC.

V and J are TRBV7-9 and TRBJ2-4, with 13 bases lining up with TRBD2. This CDR3 contains 15 residues. Germline V CDR1 and CDR2: SEHNR, FQNEAQ (reference sequence). V shed 5 bases, J shed 8 bases, and the junction held 6 bases outside the gene matches. CDR3 sequence reads: CASSKRTSGSDIQYF. As DNA, the CDR3 is TGTGCCAGCAGCAAGAGGACTAGCGGGAGTGACATTCAGTACTTC.

This chain uses TRBV5-1 with TRBJ1-4, with 7 bases aligning to TRBD1. Germline lookup yields CDR1 SGHRS and CDR2 YFSETQ. V shed 4 bases, J shed 8 bases, and the junction held 8 bases outside the gene matches. The CDR3 sequence is 14 residues long. The CDR3 loop is CASSVEGASEKLFF. The CDR3 DNA is TGCGCCAGCAGCGTCGAGGGGGCTTCGGAAAAACTGTTTTTT.

The CDR3 sequence: CASRATRNTEAFF. DNA for the CDR3: TGTGCCAGCAGGGCGACGAGGAACACTGAAGCTTTCTTT. The chain combines TRBV7-2 with TRBJ1-1, with unresolved D. The CDR3 contains 13 residues. Germline V lookup: CDR1 SGHTA, CDR2 FQGNSA. V was cut by 6 bases and J by 1 base, with 9 bases left in between.

The chain has TRBV5-1 and TRBJ1-4; unclear D gene. This CDR3 is built from 14 residues. Germline lookup yields CDR1 SGHRS and CDR2 YFSETQ. Between the trimmed V and J ends, which lost 0 bases and 6 bases, there was a span of 9 bases. The CDR3, as DNA: TGCGCCAGCAGCTTGGCCCTGGCGGATGAAAAACTGTTTTTT. Translated, it gives CASSLALADEKLFF.

CDR3 amino acids: CASSRGFNEKLFF. CDR3 coding DNA: TGTGCCAGCAGCCGCGGATTTAATGAAAAACTGTTTTTT. V usage is TRBV6-6 and J usage is TRBJ1-4; D not certain. The CDR3 extends over 13 amino acids. From germline, CDR1 is MNHNY and CDR2 SVGAGI (reference sequence). V was trimmed by 6 bases and J by 4 bases, leaving 9 bases between them.

CDR3 amino acids: CASSQRTPTGELFF. The CDR3 DNA is TGTGCCAGCAGTCAAAGGACCCCCACCGGGGAGCTGTTTTTT. J is TRBJ2-2 and V is TRBV16; D gene uncertain. The CDR3 spans 14 residues. CDR1 is KGHSY, CDR2 FQNENV, per germline. Trimming shortened V by 6 bases and J by 4 bases, and 12 bases separated the two germline ends. Together with reference TRBV16 and TRBJ2-2, the CDR3 gives the full variable domain: GEEVAQTPKHLVRGEGQKAKLYCAPIKGHSYVFWYQQVLKNEFKFLISFQNENVFDETGMPKERFSAKCLPNSPCSLEIQATKLEDSAVYFCASSQRTPTGELFFGEGSRLTVL.

The chain joins TRBV5-1 to TRBJ2-2; 7 nucleotides agree with TRBD2. V lost 0 bases and J lost 4; bases outside the gene matches: 6. There are 16 residues in the CDR3. The V gene's germline CDR1 is SGHRS and CDR2 YFSETQ. For the CDR3, the DNA is TGCGCCAGCAGCTTGGTTGCGGGGGTGGTCACCGGGGAGCTGTTTTTT. Translation gives CASSLVAGVVTGELFF.